The next 23 T cell receptor beta chains were all read from a single sample in a study of human T cells and chemical hapten exposure. TCRdb itself ran the RACE reads through MiXCR, one entry per CDR3 protein. The sample has about 76,000 distinct CDR3 sequences, 13% seen once; the top ten hold 4.5% to 6%. This sample's time point: patch test 3, about 24 weeks after DPC sensitization. Treatment described: therapeutic diphenylcyclopropenone sensitization with weekly scalp DPC. The sample in question was whole blood, obtained in connection with sensitization to the hapten diphenylcyclopropenone (DPC). The receptors shown here come from a woman between 45 and 65 years old with alopecia areata. Some clones in this sample may be carry-over from other donors' samples.

The sample holds a few counts of this clonotype. V is TRBV12-3 or TRBV12-4 and J is TRBJ1-3; D is uncertain. V was trimmed by 5 bases and J by 6 bases, leaving 11 bases between them. The CDR3 runs to 13 residues. The DNA of the CDR3 is TGTGCCAGCAGTCTAATAAGGGAAAACACCATATATTTT. It translates to CASSLIRENTIYF.

This clonotype has just a few counts. J is TRBJ2-3 and V is TRBV11-1; D unclear. Germline lookup yields CDR1 SGHAT and CDR2 FQDESV (reference sequence). V lost 5 bases to trimming and J lost 2 bases, with 8 bases between them. This CDR3 has 13 residues. The CDR3 sequence is CASSPSDTDTQYF. The CDR3 DNA reads as TGTGCCAGCAGCCCCAGCGACACAGATACGCAGTATTTT.

This clonotype came up a few times. The gene calls are TRBV24-1 and TRBJ2-1, with 9 bases that match TRBD2. The CDR3 contains 15 residues. The germline V gene has CDR1 KGHDR and CDR2 SFDVKD. With V trimmed by 4 bases and J by 9 bases, 9 bases remained unmatched. CDR3 region: CATSEAGTSSGEQFF. Written as DNA, the CDR3 is TGTGCCACCAGTGAAGCCGGGACTAGCAGCGGTGAGCAGTTCTTC.

In this sample, this clonotype turned up a few times. V and J are TRBV21-1 and TRBJ2-5; the listed D gene, TRBD1, was not tested against the DNA. TRBV21-1 is listed as a pseudogene. The length of the CDR3 is 15 residues. DNA for the CDR3: TGTGCCAGCAGCAAACCAGACAGTACGATGGAGACCCAGTACTTC. This codes for CASSKPDSTMETQYF.

This clonotype has a count of ten or more. V and J are TRBV20-1 and TRBJ2-7; D perhaps matches TRBD1 (6 bases). Trimming stripped 2 bases from V and 3 bases from J, with 11 bases between. Looked up from germline, CDR1 is DFQATT and CDR2 is SNEGSKA (reference sequence). The CDR3 sequence is 13 residues long. CDR3 in amino acids: CSARQGFYYEQYF. The CDR3 region has the DNA TGCAGTGCTAGACAGGGGTTTTACTACGAGCAGTACTTC.

This clonotype was observed many times. This chain connects TRBV29-1 to TRBJ1-1, with no clear D. V gave up 4 bases and J gave up 4 bases, with 10 bases separating them. CDR3 length equals 12 residues. The germline gives CDR1 SQVTM, CDR2 ANQGSEA. CDR3 coding DNA: TGCAGCGTTGGGACTGTGGGCACTGAAGCTTTCTTT. Protein sequence: CSVGTVGTEAFF. Using reference TRBV29-1 and TRBJ1-1 for the parts outside the CDR3, the full variable domain is SAVISQKPSRDICQRGTSLTIQCQVDSQVTMMFWYRQQPGQSLTLIATANQGSEATYESGFVIDKFPISRPNLTFSTLTVSNMSPEDSSIYLCSVGTVGTEAFFGQGTRLTVV.

This clonotype was seen more than once but under ten times. V and J are TRBV5-6 and TRBJ2-2, with TRBD2 identical over 14 bases. From germline, CDR1 is SGHDT and CDR2 YYEEEE. V was pared by 6 bases and J by 6 bases, with 7 bases of the junction left unmatched. The CDR3 spans 16 residues. CDR3 DNA: TGTGCCAGCACGGGACTAGCGGGAGTCGGTTCCGGGGAGCTGTTTTTT. Its protein is CASTGLAGVGSGELFF.

This clonotype has only a few counts. V is TRBV12-3 or TRBV12-4 and J is TRBJ2-1, with TRBD1 matching over 9 bases. The CDR3 is 13 residues long. The ends lost 6 bases at V and 8 bases at J; junction bases unmatched: 5. CDR3 DNA sequence: TGTGCCAGCAGCAAGGGACAGGGATATGAGCAGTTCTTC. Amino acids: CASSKGQGYEQFF.

The table lists this clonotype with many counts. The gene calls are TRBV6-5 and TRBJ1-1; a weak D match, TRBD1 (5 bases). The CDR3 runs 14 residues. The V and J ends lost 2 bases and 0 bases respectively, with 7 bases between them. Germline CDR1 MNHEY, CDR2 SVGAGI. DNA of the CDR3: TGTGCCAGCAGTTACAGGGACCTGAACACTGAAGCTTTCTTT. Its translation: CASSYRDLNTEAFF.

The rearrangement uses TRBV27 and TRBJ2-3; D possibly corresponds to TRBD1 (6 bases). V lost 6 bases and J 2 bases, leaving 15 bases between the germline ends. The CDR3 loop spans 15 amino acids. Per the germline V gene, CDR1 is MNHEY and CDR2 is SMNVEV (reference sequence). CDR3 in amino acids: CASSPNRAYTDTQYF. The DNA for the CDR3 is TGTGCCAGCAGCCCAAACAGGGCCTACACAGATACGCAGTATTTT.

The rearrangement links TRBV5-1 to TRBJ2-7, with TRBD2 matching over 14 bases. CDR3 length: 15 residues. J gave up 3 bases and V 4 bases, and 3 bases lay outside the gene matches. The germline V gene has CDR1 SGHRS and CDR2 YFSETQ. CDR3 region: CASSTGLAGDYEQYF. DNA of the CDR3: TGCGCCAGCAGCACGGGACTAGCGGGAGACTACGAGCAGTACTTC.

The chain is built from TRBV20-1 and TRBJ2-1; D unclear. Germline V lookup: CDR1 DFQATT, CDR2 SNEGSKA (reference sequence). The ends were cut back, 1 base at V and 6 bases at J, with 7 bases in the middle. The CDR3 totals 12 residues. The CDR3 loop reads CSARAYSNEQFF. The DNA of the CDR3 is TGCAGTGCTAGAGCCTACAGCAATGAGCAGTTCTTC.

The chain joins TRBV7-9 to TRBJ2-3; 11 bases are a match to TRBD2. Trimming cost V 2 bases and J 4 bases; bases outside gene matches: 5. Germline CDR1 SEHNR, CDR2 FQNEAQ (reference sequence). The CDR3 sequence is 16 residues long. The CDR3 DNA follows: TGTGCCAGCAGCTTATATACTAGCGGGAGCTCAGATACGCAGTATTTT. As protein: CASSLYTSGSSDTQYF. Supplemented by reference TRBV7-9 and TRBJ2-3, the full variable domain reads DTGVSQNPRHKITKRGQNVTFRCDPISEHNRLYWYRQTLGQGPEFLTYFQNEAQLEKSRLLSDRFSAERPKGSFSTLEIQRTEQGDSAMYLCASSLYTSGSSDTQYFGPGTRLTVL.

This clonotype occurred many times. V and J are TRBV7-2 and TRBJ2-5, with 9 bases lining up with TRBD2. The CDR3 is made up of 14 amino acids. The ends lost 5 bases at V and 2 bases at J; junction bases unmatched: 3. The germline gives CDR1 SGHTA, CDR2 FQGNSA. DNA of the CDR3: TGTGCCAGCAGCAAGACTAGCGGACAAGAGACCCAGTACTTC. Its protein product is CASSKTSGQETQYF. Full variable domain (rest looked up from reference TRBV7-2 and TRBJ2-5): GAGVSQSPSNKVTEKGKDVELRCDPISGHTALYWYRQSLGQGLEFLIYFQGNSAPDKSGLPSDRFSAERTGGSVSTLTIQRTQQEDSAVYLCASSKTSGQETQYFGPGTRLLVL.

The rearrangement joins TRBV5-1 to TRBJ2-7, with 9 bases that match TRBD1. In germline, CDR1 is SGHRS, CDR2 YFSETQ. This CDR3 has 15 amino acids. V was pared by 3 bases and J by 5 bases, with 9 bases of the junction left unmatched. CDR3 in amino acids: CASSSSGTGSHEQYF. CDR3 in DNA: TGCGCCAGCAGCTCTTCCGGGACAGGGTCTCACGAGCAGTACTTC.

V and J are TRBV29-1 and TRBJ2-4; TRBD2 agrees at 8 bases. Germline trimming cut 4 bases from V and 2 bases from J; bases unmatched to any gene: 7. From germline, CDR1 is SQVTM and CDR2 ANQGSEA. The CDR3 loop spans 15 amino acids. The CDR3 reads CSVGEREIPKNIQYF. The CDR3, as DNA: TGCAGCGTTGGTGAGCGGGAGATCCCCAAAAACATTCAGTACTTC.

This clonotype was picked up one time. The V gene is TRBV9, the J gene TRBJ2-7, with unresolved D. This CDR3 contains 16 residues. Germline V gives CDR1 SGDLS, CDR2 YYNGEE. Trimming took 3 bases from V and 6 from J, leaving 22 bases between them. The CDR3 here is CASSGNPRLPTGEQYF. CDR3 nucleotide sequence: TGTGCCAGCAGCGGCAATCCCCGCTTGCCCACGGGCGAGCAGTACTTC.

The chain has TRBV9 and TRBJ2-2, with D perhaps TRBD1 (6 bases). V lost 4 bases and J 6 bases, leaving 16 bases between the germline ends. This CDR3 contains 15 residues. Germline loops: CDR1 SGDLS, CDR2 YYNGEE. DNA for the CDR3: TGTGCCAGCAGCCGCCGACAGGTTGAAGCCGGGGAGCTGTTTTTT. This codes for CASSRRQVEAGELFF.

This clonotype occurred once. A read error may explain this, as a much larger clone is one base away. This chain links TRBV20-1 with TRBJ2-1, with TRBD1 as a possible D gene (6 bases). The ends were cut back, 4 bases at V and 1 base at J, with 14 bases in the middle. There are 15 residues in the CDR3. Germline loops: CDR1 DFQATT, CDR2 SNEGSKA (reference sequence). The CDR3 bases are TGCAGTGCTATTGTGTTCGGACAGTCCTACAATGAGCAGTTCTTC. Translated: CSAIVFGQSYNEQFF.

This clonotype came up many times. This rearrangement joins TRBV30 to TRBJ1-1; D may be TRBD1 (5 bases). Germline loops: CDR1 GTSNPN, CDR2 SVGIG (reference sequence). Between the trimmed V and J ends, which lost 2 bases and 1 base, there was a span of 17 bases. The length of the CDR3 is 16 residues. CDR3 amino acids: CAWSTSRGPRNTEAFF. The CDR3 DNA reads TGTGCCTGGAGTACTTCCCGGGGCCCGAGGAACACTGAAGCTTTCTTT.

V gene TRBV27 combines with J gene TRBJ2-1, with 9 bases fitting TRBD1. The CDR3 covers 14 residues. Germline loops: CDR1 MNHEY, CDR2 SMNVEV (reference sequence). With 4 bases clipped from V and 9 bases from J, the junction kept 7 bases outside the gene matches. CDR3 DNA: TGTGCCAGCAGTTCTCGGACAGGGGAACCTGAGCAGTTCTTC. This codes for CASSSRTGEPEQFF.

This clonotype was observed many times. The chain is built from TRBV29-1 and TRBJ2-1; 9 nucleotides agree with TRBD2. This CDR3 is built from 13 residues. Trimming cost V 4 bases and J 8 bases; bases outside gene matches: 6. Germline V gene lookup returns CDR1 SQVTM and CDR2 ANQGSEA. In DNA, the CDR3 is TGCAGCGTTGTTAGCGGGAGTTCCCATGAGCAGTTCTTC. It encodes CSVVSGSSHEQFF.

This clonotype was recorded a few times. The chain couples TRBV6-1 to TRBJ2-1, with TRBD2 identical over 10 bases. V was clipped by 6 bases and J by 3 bases; unmatched bases: 5. Germline CDR1 reads MNHNS; CDR2 reads SASEGT. This CDR3 spans 15 amino acids. The DNA of the CDR3 is TGTGCCAGCAGAGAGATAGCGGGAGGCTACAATGAGCAGTTCTTC. The encoded protein is CASREIAGGYNEQFF.